The 27 T cell receptor beta chains given below trace back to one sample, sequenced in a study of blood T cells in healthy people across ages. For the second PCR, which ran for about 7 to 11 cycles, a sample-barcoded 5' primer and a J-beta primer mix were used. MiXCR was run by TCRdb on the 5' RACE reads, yielding one entry per CDR3 protein. The data contain over 1,500,000 distinct CDR3 sequences, 49% of them singletons. The sample was blood. Receptors originate from a woman aged 40 to 55 in good health.

V is TRBV6-5 and J is TRBJ2-6; D remains ambiguous. V was trimmed by 6 bases and J by 1 base, leaving 10 bases between them. The CDR3 has 15 amino acids. Germline lookup yields CDR1 MNHEY and CDR2 SVGAGI. CDR3 residues: CASRHRSSGANVLTF. CDR3 bases: TGTGCCAGCAGACACCGTTCGTCTGGGGCCAACGTCCTGACTTTC.

This clonotype was observed a few times. The genes are TRBV29-1 and TRBJ2-7; D not resolved. Per the germline V gene, CDR1 is SQVTM and CDR2 is ANQGSEA. The CDR3 has 13 amino acids. Deletions cut 3 bases from V and 3 bases from J, with 12 bases between. DNA for the CDR3: TGCAGCGTTGATACGGGCCACAACTACGAGCAGTACTTC. This codes for CSVDTGHNYEQYF.

This chain connects TRBV20-1 to TRBJ2-7; TRBD2 is a possible D gene (5 bases). V was clipped by 6 bases and J by 0 bases, with 12 bases between them. Germline V CDR1 and CDR2: DFQATT, SNEGSKA (reference sequence). The CDR3 runs to 13 residues. CDR3: CSAERGSSYEQYF. The CDR3, as DNA: TGCAGTGCGGAAAGAGGGAGCTCCTACGAGCAGTACTTC.

The table lists this clonotype with a few counts. The CDR3 coding sequence is TGCGCCAGCAGTGATCGAGGGGGCATGGCCAAAAACATTCAGTACTTC. Translation gives CASSDRGGMAKNIQYF. This rearrangement joins TRBV10-1 to TRBJ2-4; 7 nucleotides match TRBD1. The germline gives CDR1 WNHNN, CDR2 SYGVQD (reference sequence). With V trimmed by 3 bases and J by 1 base, 6 bases remained unmatched. There are 16 residues in the CDR3.

The rearrangement links TRBV4-2 to TRBJ2-7; 11 bases are a match to TRBD1. CDR1 is LGHNA, CDR2 YNFKEQ, per germline. The CDR3 has 15 residues. Losses at the gene ends were 3 bases for V and 3 bases for J; bases not matched to a gene: 4. In DNA, the CDR3 is TGTGCCAGCAGCCAGCCCGGGACAGGGGGCTACGAGCAGTACTTC. Encoded protein: CASSQPGTGGYEQYF.

This clonotype came up a few times. This chain links TRBV6-5 with TRBJ2-5; D not certain. Germline CDR1 and CDR2: MNHEY and SVGAGI. The V end was cut by 8 bases, the J end by 4 bases, with 14 bases between. This CDR3 comprises 13 residues. In DNA form, the CDR3 reads TGTGCCAGCCGTCCAGGCCACGGAGAGACCCAGTACTTC. The encoded protein is CASRPGHGETQYF.

In this sample, this clonotype turned up once. The chain is built from TRBV6-2 or TRBV6-3 and TRBJ1-5; D remains unclear. Germline V gene data show CDR1 as MNHEY and CDR2 as SVGEGT. The V end was cut by 2 bases, the J end by 11 bases, with 16 bases between. The CDR3 has 14 amino acids. CDR3 residues: CASSYATRAPAQHF. As DNA, the CDR3 is TGTGCCAGCAGTTACGCGACAAGGGCGCCAGCCCAGCATTTT.

The CDR3 bases are TGTGCCAGCAGTTACCCGACAGGGTTTGGAAATGAGCAGTTCTTC. It translates to CASSYPTGFGNEQFF. The chain carries TRBV6-2 or TRBV6-3 and TRBJ2-1; 7 bases are shared with TRBD1. CDR1 is MNHEY and CDR2 is SVGEGT in the germline V gene. This CDR3 region has 15 residues. Trimming took 2 bases from V and 7 from J; bases not matched to a gene: 8.

A note on this clonotype: One end of the junction fails to match germline, which may point to a read error. The V call is TRBV6-5, the J call TRBJ2-3; perhaps TRBD2 as D (5 bases). The CDR3 spans 11 residues. Germline CDR1 and CDR2: MNHEY and SVGAGI. The CDR3 sequence is CASSHSGERYF. The DNA for the CDR3 is TGTGCCAGCAGTCACTCCGGGGAGAGGTATTTT.

CDR3 amino acids: CASSPPTGGKDTQYF. The CDR3 DNA is TGTGCCAGCTCACCACCGACAGGGGGCAAAGATACGCAGTATTTT. The chain has TRBV18 and TRBJ2-3; 10 nucleotides align to TRBD1. There are 15 residues in the CDR3. Germline loops: CDR1 KGHSH, CDR2 LQKENI. J gave up 5 bases and V 0 bases, and 2 bases lay outside the gene matches.

This clonotype was seen a handful of times. The J gene is TRBJ1-6, the V gene TRBV6-2 or TRBV6-3; 7 bases agree with TRBD1. V shed 5 bases, J shed 0 bases, and the junction held 7 bases outside the gene matches. The CDR3 is 17 amino acids. CDR1 MNHEY and CDR2 SVGEGT come from the germline V gene. In DNA form, the CDR3 reads TGTGCCAGCAGTCCCCGGACAGGAAGCTCCTATAATTCACCCCTCCACTTT. Translating it yields CASSPRTGSSYNSPLHF.

The chain couples TRBV12-3 or TRBV12-4 to TRBJ2-3, with 9 bases fitting TRBD1. The length of the CDR3 is 16 residues. V trimming: 7 bases; J trimming: 2 bases; junction bases outside the gene matches: 10. The CDR3: CASIPAGTGHTDTQYF. CDR3 nucleotides: TGTGCCAGCATCCCCGCCGGGACAGGGCACACAGATACGCAGTATTTT.

This clonotype appeared many times. The chain uses TRBV7-8 and TRBJ2-5; the D gene is possibly TRBD2 (5 bases). Trimming took 1 base from V and 1 from J, leaving 16 bases between them. CDR1 is SGHVS, CDR2 FQNEAQ, per germline. The CDR3 has 17 amino acids. The CDR3 region has the DNA TGTGCCAGCAGCTTAGGGCCAGGCGGGCCGTTCCAAGAGACCCAGTACTTC. Encoded protein: CASSLGPGGPFQETQYF.

The chain recombines TRBV19 with TRBJ1-4, with 7 bases aligning to TRBD1. Germline values: CDR1 LNHDA, CDR2 SQIVND (reference sequence). The CDR3 sequence is 17 residues long. The V and J ends lost 4 bases and 0 bases, in that order; junction bases with no gene match: 8. The CDR3 sequence: CASSNRGLSATNEKLFF. The CDR3 nucleotides read TGTGCCAGTAGTAACAGGGGTCTAAGTGCAACTAATGAAAAACTGTTTTTT.

The rearrangement joins TRBV3-1 to TRBJ2-4; D perhaps matches TRBD2 (7 bases). CDR1 LGHDT and CDR2 YNNKEL come from the germline V gene (reference sequence). V lost 4 bases, J lost 6 bases, and 13 bases lay in between. The CDR3 runs 14 residues. CDR3 in DNA: TGTGCCAGCAGCCTTCGAGGGGGGGCAAACATTCAGTACTTC. Encoded protein: CASSLRGGANIQYF.

This clonotype was counted a few times. The chain recombines TRBV20-1 with TRBJ2-5; possibly TRBD2 for D (6 bases). The CDR3 loop spans 12 amino acids. The germline V and J ends were trimmed by 5 bases and 5 bases, with 12 bases remaining between them. Germline V lookup: CDR1 DFQATT, CDR2 SNEGSKA (reference sequence). The CDR3 DNA reads TGCAGTGCTCCGCGGGGCGATGAGACCCAGTACTTC. It encodes CSAPRGDETQYF.

This clonotype occurred once. The chain combines TRBV29-1 with TRBJ2-7; D call uncertain. Germline lookup yields CDR1 SQVTM and CDR2 ANQGSEA. There are 12 residues in the CDR3. Trimming cost V 6 bases and J 7 bases, with 16 bases left between them. In DNA, the CDR3 is TGCAGCGTGATGACCCGTTTTCTTGAGCAGTACTTC. Encoded protein: CSVMTRFLEQYF.

This chain links TRBV21-1 with TRBJ1-1; the table names TRBD1, a call not compared with the DNA. TRBV21-1 is a listed pseudogene. The CDR3 has 15 amino acids. The CDR3 sequence: CARSSRGAVTSEAFF. CDR3 DNA: TGTGCCCGCAGCTCCCGAGGGGCGGTGACGAGCGAAGCTTTCTTT.

The rearrangement joins TRBV15 to TRBJ1-2; the match to TRBD1 covers 7 bases. This CDR3 is built from 19 residues. After removal of 5 bases from V and 0 bases from J, the junction contained 18 bases not matched to a gene. CDR1 and CDR2 from the germline V gene are LNHNV and YYDKDF (reference sequence). In DNA, the CDR3 is TGTGCCACCAGCGGGGGGCCCACAGGGGCGGGTATGGCTAACTATGGCTACACCTTC. This sequence encodes CATSGGPTGAGMANYGYTF.

V gene TRBV6-2 or TRBV6-3 combines with J gene TRBJ2-5, with TRBD1 matching 10 bases. The ends lost 6 bases at V and 2 bases at J; junction bases unmatched: 9. The CDR3 has 16 residues. Germline loops: CDR1 MNHEY, CDR2 SVGEGT. The CDR3 DNA follows: TGTGCCAGCAGGATCCGGGACAGGGGATTGCAAGAGACCCAGTACTTC. It translates to CASRIRDRGLQETQYF.

The rearrangement uses TRBV14 and TRBJ1-2; D is unresolved. Germline V CDR1 and CDR2: SGHDN, FVKESK. The CDR3 spans 14 residues. Trimming pared 1 base from V and 8 bases from J, leaving 14 bases between. The CDR3 sequence is CASSQGDRPGGYTF. For the CDR3, the DNA is TGTGCCAGCAGCCAAGGGGATCGACCGGGAGGCTACACCTTC.

The rearrangement links TRBV5-1 to TRBJ2-1, with 13 nucleotides matching TRBD2. The CDR3 runs 15 residues. Trimming cost V 3 bases and J 9 bases; bases outside gene matches: 6. CDR1 is SGHRS, CDR2 YFSETQ, per germline. CDR3 region: CASSSTSGGATEQFF. CDR3 bases: TGCGCCAGCAGCTCCACTAGCGGGGGGGCCACTGAGCAGTTCTTC.

The gene calls are TRBV7-2 and TRBJ2-1; D is unclear. The CDR3 has 15 residues. V shed 3 bases and J shed 0 bases, with 9 bases lying between them. CDR1 is SGHTA, CDR2 FQGNSA, per germline. In DNA, the CDR3 is TGTGCCAGCAGCTTCGGAAGCACCTCCTACAATGAGCAGTTCTTC. Translated, it gives CASSFGSTSYNEQFF.

This chain joins TRBV27 and TRBJ2-7; unclear D gene. This CDR3 is 14 amino acids long. V was clipped by 0 bases and J by 3 bases, with 9 bases between them. The germline gives CDR1 MNHEY, CDR2 SMNVEV (reference sequence). The DNA for the CDR3 is TGTGCCAGCAGTTTATCGAAACAGATCTACGAGCAGTACTTC. It specifies CASSLSKQIYEQYF.

The chain is built from TRBV20-1 and TRBJ1-1; D remains unclear. CDR1 is DFQATT, CDR2 SNEGSKA, per germline (reference sequence). The length of the CDR3 is 12 residues. The CDR3 sequence: CAAQIVNTEAFF. CDR3 DNA: TGCGCAGCACAGATTGTTAACACTGAAGCTTTCTTT.

This chain uses TRBV3-1 with TRBJ2-6, with unresolved D. The V and J ends lost 1 base and 5 bases respectively, with 12 bases between them. This CDR3 is built from 16 residues. The germline CDR1 and CDR2 sequences are LGHDT and YNNKEL (reference sequence). CDR3: CASSQGYGFRANVLTF. CDR3 bases: TGTGCCAGCAGCCAAGGGTACGGTTTTCGGGCCAACGTCCTGACTTTC.

The chain combines TRBV27 with TRBJ2-6, with 7 bases that match TRBD2. Germline lookup yields CDR1 MNHEY and CDR2 SMNVEV (reference sequence). The CDR3 extends over 16 amino acids. V lost 1 base, J lost 0 bases, and 0 bases stayed unmatched. As DNA, the CDR3 is TGTGCCAGCAGTTTATGGGGGGGCTCTGGGGCCAACGTCCTGACTTTC. Amino acids: CASSLWGGSGANVLTF. The full variable domain, with the rest looked up from reference TRBV27 and TRBJ2-6, is EAQVTQNPRYLITVTGKKLTVTCSQNMNHEYMSWYRQDPGLGLRQIYYSMNVEVTDKGDVPEGYKVSRKEKRNFPLILESPSPNQTSLYFCASSLWGGSGANVLTFGAGSRLTVL.